The 29 T cell receptor beta chains presented below share a single source sample, sequenced in a study of blood T cell repertoires in COVID-19. TCRdb keeps only in-frame clones here, not all; method: immunoSEQ multiplex PCR. The sample holds 250,000 to 350,000 clones, 90% seen once. The sample taken for sequencing was PBMCs or T cells enriched from blood (not recorded which). These receptors originate from a woman aged 18-30 years with acute COVID-19.

This clone was picked up one time. This chain joins TRBV9 and TRBJ2-1; 9 bases map to TRBD1. With 0 bases clipped from V and 6 bases from J, the junction kept 10 bases outside the gene matches. The CDR3 covers 17 residues. Looked up from germline, CDR1 is SGDLS and CDR2 is YYNGEE. The CDR3 protein is CASSVGVGDRAFNEQFF. In nucleotides, the CDR3 is TGTGCCAGCAGCGTAGGAGTTGGGGACAGGGCTTTCAATGAGCAGTTCTTC.

V is TRBV19 and J is TRBJ2-3; TRBD1 is a possible D gene (6 bases). CDR3 size: 15 residues. Germline V gives CDR1 LNHDA, CDR2 SQIVND (reference sequence). V dropped 1 base and J dropped 1 base, with 9 bases sitting between them. This CDR3 is CASSIVAGGTDTQYF. In nucleotides, the CDR3 is TGTGCCAGTAGTATAGTGGCAGGGGGCACAGATACGCAGTATTTT.

The chain recombines TRBV27 with TRBJ1-1; 7 nucleotides align to TRBD1. CDR1 MNHEY and CDR2 SMNVEV come from the germline V gene (reference sequence). The CDR3 has 15 residues. Germline trimming cut 5 bases from V and 0 bases from J; bases unmatched to any gene: 6. The DNA of the CDR3 is TGTGCCAGCAGTGGGAGACAGGGCCTGAACACTGAAGCTTTCTTT. Translation gives CASSGRQGLNTEAFF.

The CDR3 bases are TGTGCCAGCAGCCGGGAGGGAGGGAACAGGGTGAGGACTGGCGGAGGCTACACCTTC. Its protein is CASSREGGNRVRTGGGYTF. This rearrangement joins TRBV4-2 to TRBJ1-2; a weak D match, TRBD1 (6 bases). Per the germline V gene, CDR1 is LGHNA and CDR2 is YNFKEQ. CDR3 length equals 19 residues. V was cut by 4 bases and J by 8 bases, with 32 bases left in between.

This rearrangement joins TRBV7-9 to TRBJ2-7; the match to TRBD1 covers 10 bases. J gave up 3 bases and V 3 bases, and 5 bases lay outside the gene matches. The CDR3 covers 15 residues. Germline assignment: CDR1 SEHNR and CDR2 FQNEAQ (reference sequence). CDR3 in amino acids: CASSFPGQGIYEQYF. In nucleotides, the CDR3 is TGTGCCAGCAGCTTCCCGGGACAGGGGATCTACGAGCAGTACTTC.

The chain joins TRBV21-1 to TRBJ1-4; TRBD1, the table's D call, lacks a check against the DNA. TRBV21-1 is shown as a pseudogene. The CDR3 spans 16 residues. CDR3 coding DNA: TGTGCCAGCAGCAAAGGAGGTGGGGCAGCTAATGAAAAACTGTTTTTT. This sequence encodes CASSKGGGAANEKLFF.

The rearrangement joins TRBV27 to TRBJ2-1, with D tentatively TRBD1 (6 bases). The CDR3 extends over 14 amino acids. The V end was cut by 6 bases, the J end by 0 bases, with 9 bases between. Germline V gene data show CDR1 as MNHEY and CDR2 as SMNVEV (reference sequence). CDR3: CASSDRSSYNEQFF. As DNA, the CDR3 is TGTGCCAGCAGCGACAGGAGCTCCTACAATGAGCAGTTCTTC.

V gene TRBV18 combines with J gene TRBJ2-3; no firm D call. Germline lookup yields CDR1 KGHSH and CDR2 LQKENI. The V and J ends lost 2 bases and 2 bases respectively, with 14 bases between them. The CDR3 runs to 16 residues. This chain's CDR3 is CASSPRGGSSTDTQYF. CDR3 nucleotides: TGTGCCAGCTCACCAAGAGGTGGATCCTCCACAGATACGCAGTATTTT.

The V and J genes are TRBV18 and TRBJ1-4; 7 positions agree with TRBD1. The CDR3 length is 14 residues. From germline, CDR1 is KGHSH and CDR2 LQKENI. The V and J ends lost 5 bases and 4 bases, in that order; junction bases with no gene match: 4. The chain's CDR3 is CASSRTGFNEKLFF. CDR3 in DNA: TGTGCCAGCTCAAGGACAGGTTTTAATGAAAAACTGTTTTTT.

This sequence joins TRBV19 and TRBJ2-2, with D possibly being TRBD1 (6 bases). CDR3 length equals 14 residues. Trimming left V 5 bases short and J 4 bases short, with 11 bases between. Looked up from germline, CDR1 is LNHDA and CDR2 is SQIVND (reference sequence). The CDR3 is CASSSTGTTGELFF. DNA for the CDR3: TGTGCCAGTAGTTCCACAGGGACCACCGGGGAGCTGTTTTTT.

V usage is TRBV10-3 and J usage is TRBJ1-2; 9 bases are shared with TRBD1. The CDR3 extends over 15 amino acids. Germline CDR1 reads ENHRY; CDR2 reads SYGVKD. The V gene end was trimmed by 0 bases and the J gene end by 4 bases; junction bases not matched to a gene: 3. CDR3 protein: CAISESDRGGYGYTF. CDR3 bases: TGTGCCATCAGTGAGTCGGACAGGGGTGGCTATGGCTACACCTTC.

V and J are TRBV30 and TRBJ1-5; D perhaps matches TRBD1 (6 bases). Looked up from germline, CDR1 is GTSNPN and CDR2 is SVGIG (reference sequence). The V gene lost 3 bases and the J gene lost 5 bases, with 11 bases spanning the gap. The CDR3 length is 13 residues. The CDR3 bases are TGTGCCTGGAGCGACAGGAGATATCAGCCCCAGCATTTT. Protein: CAWSDRRYQPQHF.

This clone was counted a single time. The genes are TRBV2 and TRBJ2-1; D may be TRBD2 (6 bases). This CDR3 region has 15 residues. The germline V gene has CDR1 SNHLY and CDR2 FYNNEI. Trimming stripped 6 bases from V and 3 bases from J, with 15 bases between. CDR3 coding DNA: TGTGCCAGCAGCGCCCCGGGAGTTGGCTACAATGAGCAGTTCTTC. This translates into CASSAPGVGYNEQFF. Variable domain in full (rest from reference TRBV2 and TRBJ2-1): EPEVTQTPSHQVTQMGQEVILRCVPISNHLYFYWYRQILGQKVEFLVSFYNNEISEKSEIFDDQFSVERPDGSNFTLKIRSTKLEDSAMYFCASSAPGVGYNEQFFGPGTRLTVL.

The chain is built from TRBV5-1 and TRBJ2-5, with D tentatively TRBD2 (6 bases). Trimming left V 4 bases short and J 1 base short, with 11 bases between. Germline values: CDR1 SGHRS, CDR2 YFSETQ. This CDR3 has 14 amino acids. CDR3 bases: TGCGCCAGCAGCGGGGGGACTCTCCAAGAGACCCAGTACTTC. Protein product: CASSGGTLQETQYF.

This clone has just one count. The V call is TRBV27, the J call TRBJ2-3, with 8 nucleotides matching TRBD2. With 3 bases clipped from V and 5 bases from J, the junction kept 10 bases outside the gene matches. Germline CDR1 and CDR2: MNHEY and SMNVEV (reference sequence). The CDR3 runs to 16 residues. CDR3 nucleotide sequence: TGTGCCAGCAGTTTGTGGAGCGGGAGTAATCGAGATACGCAGTATTTT. This encodes CASSLWSGSNRDTQYF.

As to this clone: Other DNA sequences within the sample encode an identical CDR3. The V and J genes are TRBV28 and TRBJ2-3; 10 nucleotides agree with TRBD2. CDR3 length: 14 amino acids. With V trimmed by 5 bases and J by 1 base, 0 bases remained unmatched. Germline V gene lookup returns CDR1 MDHEN and CDR2 SYDVKM. DNA for the CDR3: TGTGCCAGCAGTCTAGCGGGAGGCACAGATACGCAGTATTTT. Its translation is CASSLAGGTDTQYF.

The chain recombines TRBV6-6 with TRBJ1-2, with a possible D match to TRBD1 (6 bases). Germline loops: CDR1 MNHNY, CDR2 SVGAGI (reference sequence). This CDR3 contains 14 residues. V dropped 10 bases and J dropped 4 bases, with 19 bases sitting between them. The CDR3 DNA reads TGTGCCACCTTCGTCTCCGACAGGTCCTATGGCTACACCTTC. It is translated as CATFVSDRSYGYTF.

This chain uses TRBV6-5 with TRBJ2-1, with 7 bases fitting TRBD2. Germline CDR1 reads MNHEY; CDR2 reads SVGAGI. V was pared by 8 bases and J by 10 bases, with 14 bases of the junction left unmatched. The length of the CDR3 is 14 residues. The CDR3, as DNA: TGTGCCAGCCGATCCCCGGCGGGAGTGCGGGAGCAGTTCTTC. This translates into CASRSPAGVREQFF.

The V gene is TRBV29-1, the J gene TRBJ1-1, with D possibly TRBD1 on 6 matching bases. V gave up 4 bases and J gave up 5 bases, with 14 bases separating them. CDR1 and CDR2 from the germline V gene are SQVTM and ANQGSEA. The CDR3 runs 13 residues. The CDR3, as DNA: TGCAGCGTTGTTGGCTACAGGGTAACTGAAGCTTTCTTT. Translated: CSVVGYRVTEAFF. Drawing the rest from reference TRBV29-1 and TRBJ1-1, the complete variable domain is SAVISQKPSRDICQRGTSLTIQCQVDSQVTMMFWYRQQPGQSLTLIATANQGSEATYESGFVIDKFPISRPNLTFSTLTVSNMSPEDSSIYLCSVVGYRVTEAFFGQGTRLTVV.

The V call is TRBV27, the J call TRBJ1-1; D remains unclear. The germline gives CDR1 MNHEY, CDR2 SMNVEV (reference sequence). This CDR3 is built from 15 residues. The germline V and J ends were trimmed by 0 bases and 2 bases, with 10 bases remaining between them. The CDR3 coding sequence is TGTGCCAGCAGTTTATCGGGCGGGGTAAACACTGAAGCTTTCTTT. This gives the protein CASSLSGGVNTEAFF.

In this sample, this clone turned up once. The rearrangement joins TRBV7-2 to TRBJ2-7; 9 bases map to TRBD2. Losses at the gene ends were 6 bases for V and 0 bases for J; bases not matched to a gene: 0. This CDR3 has 13 residues. Germline V gene data show CDR1 as SGHTA and CDR2 as FQGNSA. The CDR3 sequence is CASRTSGSYEQYF. The CDR3 bases are TGTGCCAGCAGGACTAGCGGCTCCTACGAGCAGTACTTC.

The chain links TRBV29-1 to TRBJ2-5; TRBD2 aligns across 11 bases. Germline CDR1 is SQVTM and CDR2 is ANQGSEA. V shed 2 bases, J shed 2 bases, and the junction held 16 bases outside the gene matches. The CDR3 spans 19 residues. The CDR3 DNA reads as TGCAGCGTTGAACTAGCGGGAGGTCTCACGGAAAGCCCACAAGAGACCCAGTACTTC. It is translated as CSVELAGGLTESPQETQYF.

The chain uses TRBV10-1 and TRBJ2-1, with D possibly being TRBD2 (6 bases). The V and J ends lost 3 bases and 10 bases respectively, with 7 bases between them. Per the germline V gene, CDR1 is WNHNN and CDR2 is SYGVQD (reference sequence). CDR3 length: 11 residues. The CDR3 spells CASSDAGEQFF. The CDR3 nucleotides are TGCGCCAGCAGTGACGCGGGAGAGCAGTTCTTC.

J is TRBJ2-7 and V is TRBV6-5; 8 positions agree with TRBD1. The germline CDR1 and CDR2 sequences are MNHEY and SVGAGI. The CDR3 sequence is 15 residues long. Trimming cost V 0 bases and J 4 bases; bases outside gene matches: 5. CDR3 sequence reads: CASSYSIGQGYEQYF. The CDR3 DNA follows: TGTGCCAGCAGTTACTCGATAGGACAGGGTTACGAGCAGTACTTC.

The V and J genes are TRBV27 and TRBJ1-2, with a possible D match to TRBD1 (6 bases). CDR1 is MNHEY and CDR2 is SMNVEV in the germline V gene (reference sequence). Trimming stripped 5 bases from V and 9 bases from J, with 22 bases between. The CDR3 contains 15 residues. The CDR3 nucleotides are TGTGCCAGCAGTGCAAAACAGGGAAGGGTCGGTCGCTACACCTTC. This sequence encodes CASSAKQGRVGRYTF.

V and J are TRBV7-2 and TRBJ1-4, with TRBD1 as a possible D gene (5 bases). Germline lookup yields CDR1 SGHTA and CDR2 FQGNSA. The CDR3 spans 13 residues. Trimming stripped 2 bases from V and 8 bases from J, with 9 bases between. CDR3 bases: TGTGCCAGCAGCTTACCGGGGGGGGAAAAACTGTTTTTT. Translating gives CASSLPGGEKLFF.

J is TRBJ2-7 and V is TRBV11-2; tentative D call: TRBD2 (5 bases). There are 15 residues in the CDR3. Trimming shortened V by 1 base and J by 4 bases, and 14 bases separated the two germline ends. Germline V gene lookup returns CDR1 SGHAT and CDR2 FQNNGV. CDR3 DNA: TGTGCCAGCAGCTTAGTGGTCGGGATCGTGTACGAGCAGTACTTC. Amino acids: CASSLVVGIVYEQYF.

The chain combines TRBV2 with TRBJ2-5; weak D call: TRBD2 (6 bases). The CDR3 runs 15 residues. V was shortened by 6 bases and J by 1 base, with 15 bases between the two germline ends. In germline, CDR1 is SNHLY, CDR2 FYNNEI. DNA of the CDR3: TGTGCCAGCAGAGCAGTTCGGGACTCCCAAGAGACCCAGTACTTC. It translates to CASRAVRDSQETQYF.

In its sample, this clone was seen a few times. The V gene is TRBV7-3, the J gene TRBJ2-3, with no clear D. CDR3 length: 14 residues. V was pared by 1 base and J by 2 bases, with 7 bases between. Germline values: CDR1 SGHTA, CDR2 FQGTGA. In nucleotides, the CDR3 is TGTGCCAGCAGCTTAAGGCATTACACAGATACGCAGTATTTT. It specifies CASSLRHYTDTQYF. Drawing the rest from reference TRBV7-3 and TRBJ2-3, the complete variable domain is GAGVSQTPSNKVTEKGKYVELRCDPISGHTALYWYRQSLGQGPEFLIYFQGTGAADDSGLPNDRFFAVRPEGSVSTLKIQRTERGDSAVYLCASSLRHYTDTQYFGPGTRLTVL.